What follows describes a single T cell receptor beta chain. Its antigen is unknown. This sample is part of a study of OX40 agonist ivuxolimab in advanced cancers. Whole-study context: Patient treatment consisted of intravenous ivuxolimab administration every 2 weeks at 0.01 to 10 mg/kg. General study points: Not determined was the antigen specificity of the expanded peripheral T cells.

The CDR3 loop spans 12 amino acids. Germline lookup yields CDR1 SGHNT and CDR2 YYREEE (reference sequence). The trim removed 4 bases at V and 7 bases at J, leaving 3 bases unmatched. Using immunoSEQ multiplex PCR, the repertoire was profiled, and TCRdb retains in-frame clones only, with some absent. In the table there are just over 60,000 clones, approximately 90% of which are singletons. The receptor comes from an adult with an advanced solid tumor such as melanoma, head and neck, liver or kidney cancer. V usage is TRBV5-4 and J usage is TRBJ2-7; 9 nucleotides line up with TRBD2. The input for sequencing was CD4+ or CD8+ T cells sorted from blood, taken in a trial of the OX40 agonist ivuxolimab. The CDR3 DNA is TGTGCCAGCAGCGGGCTAGCGGGAGAGCAGTACTTC. It yields the protein CASSGLAGEQYF.